This record looks at one T cell receptor (beta chain) sequence and its context. The antigen is not known. These data originate in a study of OX40 agonist ivuxolimab in advanced cancers. Study-level points and caveats: In general, CD8+ T cells held more expanded clones than CD4+ did, on average.

Profiling relied on immunoSEQ multiplex PCR, and the TCRdb table lists in-frame clones only, not all of them. The sample holds some 61,000 clones, more than 80% seen once. The CDR3 contains 18 residues. V lost 3 bases, J lost 1 base, and 16 bases lay in between. CDR1 KGHSH and CDR2 LQKENI come from the germline V gene. The sequence was collected from an adult with an advanced solid tumor such as melanoma, head and neck, liver or kidney cancer. Sample: CD4+ or CD8+ T cells sorted from blood, taken in a trial of the OX40 agonist ivuxolimab. The V gene is TRBV18, the J gene TRBJ2-6; D might be TRBD2 (5 bases). The CDR3 is CASSPKGLHESGANVLTF. DNA for the CDR3: TGTGCCAGCTCACCTAAAGGACTTCACGAGTCTGGGGCCAACGTCCTGACTTTC.